What follows are 4 T cell receptor beta chains derived from one specimen sequenced in a study of OX40 agonist ivuxolimab in advanced cancers. Produced via immunoSEQ multiplex PCR; TCRdb's table is partial and in-frame only. This sample yields 60,000 to 90,000 clones, of which 80% to 90% are seen a single time; around 5% belongs to the top ten. The sample was CD4+ or CD8+ T cells sorted from blood, taken in a trial of the OX40 agonist ivuxolimab. The receptors shown here come from an adult with an advanced solid tumor such as melanoma, head and neck, liver or kidney cancer.

This chain joins TRBV11-2 and TRBJ2-3; the D call may be TRBD1 or TRBD2 (6 bases each). The CDR3 runs 15 residues. V dropped 5 bases and J dropped 2 bases, with 14 bases sitting between them. Germline CDR1 reads SGHAT; CDR2 reads FQNNGV. CDR3 DNA: TGTGCCAGCAGCCCTGGGGGGCACAACACAGATACGCAGTATTTT. Translated: CASSPGGHNTDTQYF.

The chain has TRBV15 and TRBJ2-1; D is uncertain. V shed 5 bases and J shed 6 bases, with 8 bases lying between them. The CDR3 runs 12 residues. Germline lookup yields CDR1 LNHNV and CDR2 YYDKDF (reference sequence). The DNA of the CDR3 is TGTGCCACCAGCGTAGCCCCCAATGAGCAGTTCTTC. Translation: CATSVAPNEQFF.

This clone was detected once. The chain joins TRBV19 to TRBJ1-2; 7 bases fit TRBD1. The V segment lost 4 bases and the J segment 6 bases; nucleotides outside the gene matches: 11. This CDR3 region has 15 residues. From germline, CDR1 is LNHDA and CDR2 SQIVND (reference sequence). Written as DNA, the CDR3 is TGTGCCAGTAGTACCACAGGGGCCCTTGAGAATGGCTACACCTTC. It codes for CASSTTGALENGYTF. Complete variable domain (other parts from reference TRBV19 and TRBJ1-2): DGGITQSPKYLFRKEGQNVTLSCEQNLNHDAMYWYRQDPGQGLRLIYYSQIVNDFQKGDIAEGYSVSREKKESFPLTVTSAQKNPTAFYLCASSTTGALENGYTFGSGTRLTVV.

This chain connects TRBV19 to TRBJ2-7; TRBD1 is a possible D gene (6 bases). The ends were cut back, 5 bases at V and 2 bases at J, with 16 bases in the middle. This CDR3 contains 15 residues. Germline lookup yields CDR1 LNHDA and CDR2 SQIVND (reference sequence). As DNA, the CDR3 is TGTGCCAGTAGTGCCTCACAGGGACCAACCTACGAGCAGTACTTC. This encodes CASSASQGPTYEQYF.